This T cell receptor (beta chain) was retrieved from a study of regulatory T cells in long-lasting Graves disease. Findings and limits, study-wide: Among the persistent patients, approximately 2,900 public clonotypes were shared, more than the roughly 970 shared among new patients.

CDR3 regions were amplified by Arm-PCR using iRepertoire HTBI primers to build TCR beta libraries. TCRdb passed the multiplex PCR reads through MiXCR, listing each CDR3 protein once. The sample gives hundreds of thousands of distinct CDR3 sequences, around 15% of which show up once; approximately 12% is in the top ten. On this clonotype itself: Its antigen remains unknown.

This CDR3 is built from 15 residues. Germline V gene data show CDR1 as MGHDK and CDR2 as SYGVNS. V was clipped by 6 bases and J by 1 base, with 13 bases between them. Noted time point: newly diagnosed GD, antithyroid drugs for less than 3 months. PBMCs provided the RNA from which the TCR library was made. Separately, the same data were catalogued under a study of T cells in Graves' hyperthyroidism and ophthalmopathy. From that second work: A set of HTBI primers served as the primers for a first-round RT-PCR of the TCR CDR3.

V usage is TRBV25-1 and J usage is TRBJ2-4; D remains unclear. The starting material was peripheral blood mononuclear cells (PBMCs), obtained at new diagnosis, from a patient treated with antithyroid drugs. This clonotype originated in a woman aged 30 to 39 with Graves disease. The CDR3: CASSPTGWAKNIQYF. CDR3 bases: TGTGCCAGCAGCCCTACCGGATGGGCCAAAAACATTCAGTACTTC. Full variable domain (remainder filled in from reference TRBV25-1 and TRBJ2-4): EADIYQTPRYLVIGTGKKITLECSQTMGHDKMYWYQQDPGMELHLIHYSYGVNSTEKGDLSSESTVSRIRTEHFPLTLESARPSHTSQYLCASSPTGWAKNIQYFGAGTRLSVL.